Given below is one T cell receptor beta chain in context. This entry belongs to a study of blood T cell repertoires in COVID-19. Participants' own reports of clinical history determined their cohort assignment. Original processing methods: Nucleated cell number was recorded as an estimate derived from reference gene primer amplification. TCRdb's table, derived via immunoSEQ multiplex PCR, lists solely in-frame clones and lacks some. V, J and clone size are those of that table, while D and trimming were read from the DNA. The table includes 360,000 or so clones, around 83% detected once. CDR1 SGHDT and CDR2 YYEEEE come from the germline V gene. V lost 3 bases and J 0 bases, leaving 13 bases between the germline ends. The CDR3 covers 15 residues.

Specimen: PBMCs or T cells enriched from blood (not recorded which). The rearrangement joins TRBV5-6 to TRBJ2-7; a weak D match, TRBD1 (5 bases). The TCR sequence derives from a woman aged 50 to 60 who had recovered from COVID-19. As DNA, the CDR3 is TGTGCCAGCAGCTACCGCAGGGAATACTCCTACGAGCAGTACTTC. Protein: CASSYRREYSYEQYF.